The clone carrying this T cell receptor beta chain was counted only a few times. As yet, its antigen is unknown. The entry originates in a study of vaccination and CD4 T cells after COVID-19. Overall study: Controls had a CEFX pool, an HIV-1 Nef pool, or no peptide added.

The germline V gene has CDR1 SGHTA and CDR2 FQGNSA. CDR3 length: 13 residues. V dropped 3 bases and J dropped 1 base, with 6 bases sitting between them. Sequenced with the Oncomine TCR Beta short-read assay was DNA taken from cultured CD4+ T cells. MiXCR, applied by TCRdb to the PCR reads, yields one record per CDR3 protein. The table has thousands of distinct CDR3 sequences, 16% seen once; the top ten hold roughly an eighth. Treatment in this sample: approximately nine-day PBMC culture with coronavirus spike peptide pools or control peptides (ViraFEST assay). This TCR was recovered from a human donor who had recovered from COVID-19. The chain links TRBV7-2 to TRBJ2-5, with D unclear. The sequenced sample was CD4+ T cells from blood, cultured in vitro. The CDR3 is CASSFSRQETQYF. CDR3 nucleotides: TGTGCCAGCAGCTTTAGCCGCCAAGAGACCCAGTACTTC.